Listed below are T cell receptor beta chains from one sample, sequenced in a study of blood T cell repertoires in COVID-19. The assay was immunoSEQ multiplex PCR, and TCRdb's table has in-frame clones only and misses some. The sample consists of around 200,000 clones, more than 75% of them appearing once. Sequencing was carried out using PBMCs or T cells enriched from blood (not recorded which). The receptor set was obtained from a man aged 35 to 55 with acute COVID-19. CDR3s include the opening cysteine and the closing phenylalanine or tryptophan. Each record gives: J gene, D gene, V gene, CDR3 DNA, CDR3 protein. A D gene is named only where the DNA matches it firmly.

J gene: TRBJ1-5
D gene: -
V gene: TRBV28
CDR3 DNA: TGTGCCAGCAGTTTACGGACAGGCAATCAGCCCCAGCATTTT
CDR3 protein: CASSLRTGNQPQHF

J gene: TRBJ1-1
D gene: -
V gene: TRBV11-2
CDR3 DNA: TGTGCCAGCAGCCAAACTCGAGCCCTGAACACTGAAGCTTTCTTT
CDR3 protein: CASSQTRALNTEAFF

J gene: TRBJ2-7
D gene: -
V gene: TRBV5-1
CDR3 DNA: TGCGCCAGCAGCTTGGGCGGGACCTACGAGCAGTACTTC
CDR3 protein: CASSLGGTYEQYF

J gene: TRBJ1-1
D gene: TRBD1
V gene: TRBV12-3/TRBV12-4
CDR3 DNA: TGTGCCAGCAGATGGGACAGGGGGACTGAAGCTTTCTTT
CDR3 protein: CASRWDRGTEAFF

J gene: TRBJ2-7
D gene: -
V gene: TRBV2
CDR3 DNA: TGTGCCAGCAGCGTAAACTACGAGCAGTACTTC
CDR3 protein: CASSVNYEQYF

J gene: TRBJ2-4
D gene: TRBD2
V gene: TRBV28
CDR3 DNA: TGTGCCAGCAGAAGGGACTATAAAAACATTCAGTACTTC
CDR3 protein: CASRRDYKNIQYF

J gene: TRBJ2-1
D gene: -
V gene: TRBV5-1
CDR3 DNA: TGCGCCAGCAGCTTGGGGGACTGGAACTACAATGAGCAGTTCTTC
CDR3 protein: CASSLGDWNYNEQFF

J gene: TRBJ2-1
D gene: TRBD2
V gene: TRBV7-9
CDR3 DNA: TGTGCCAGCAGCTTACCTAGCGGGATGCCCTACAATGAGCAGTTCTTC
CDR3 protein: CASSLPSGMPYNEQFF

J gene: TRBJ2-7
D gene: TRBD1
V gene: TRBV28
CDR3 DNA: TGTGCCAGCAGGACAGGGGGCGCTTTGGGGCAGTACTTC
CDR3 protein: CASRTGGALGQYF

J gene: TRBJ1-5
D gene: -
V gene: TRBV6-5
CDR3 DNA: TGTGCCAGCAGTTACCGGACAGATCAGCCCCAGCATTTT
CDR3 protein: CASSYRTDQPQHF